The 14 T cell receptor beta chains given below trace back to one sample, sequenced in a study of CXCR3-negative and CXCR3-positive naive CD8 T cells. The method, 5' RACE with UMI labels, was used to prepare the TRB cDNA libraries. TCRdb reprocessed the 5' RACE reads and reports one entry per CDR3 protein, with no DNA. The sample spans tens of thousands of distinct CDR3 sequences; the ten largest clones claim 0.85% to 1.4%. The sequencing sample was made of naive CXCR3- CD8+ T cells from blood. Subset defined: CD45RO-CCR7+CD27+CD95- naive CD8+ T cells lacking CXCR3 (TNR3-). The receptors stem from a human donor in good health. Some clones in this sample may be carry-over from other donors' samples.

The chain is built from TRBV25-1 and TRBJ1-1. The CDR3 consists of 14 residues. The germline V gene has CDR1 MGHDK and CDR2 SYGVNS. CDR3 sequence: CASSELGSNTEAFF.

The rearrangement joins TRBV9 to TRBJ2-1; there is no DNA to check the TCRdb D call of TRBD1. CDR3 length: 14 amino acids. Germline assignment: CDR1 SGDLS and CDR2 YYNGEE. The CDR3 is CASSVDRLYNEQFF. Filled out from reference TRBV9 and TRBJ2-1, the complete variable domain reads DSGVTQTPKHLITATGQRVTLRCSPRSGDLSVYWYQQSLDQGLQFLIQYYNGEERAKGNILERFSAQQFPDLHSELNLSSLELGDSALYFCASSVDRLYNEQFFGPGTRLTVL.

The genes are TRBV5-1 and TRBJ2-1; TCRdb's D gene call, TRBD2, goes unchecked for lack of DNA. CDR3 length: 16 residues. Germline V gene data show CDR1 as SGHRS and CDR2 as YFSETQ. The CDR3: CASLPEEGYSYNEQFF.

This clonotype counts as medium-sized by frequency. The chain joins TRBV29-1 to TRBJ2-2; lacking DNA, the TRBD1 call made by TCRdb goes unchecked. The CDR3 spans 14 residues. Germline CDR1 and CDR2: SQVTM and ANQGSEA. This CDR3 is CSVTGQGTTGELFF.

This chain links TRBV12-3 or TRBV12-4 with TRBJ1-2. This CDR3 is built from 12 residues. The CDR3 sequence is CASSFSGDGYTF.

The gene calls are TRBV4-2 and TRBJ1-1; TCRdb calls TRBD1, which cannot be checked without DNA. The CDR3 sequence is 17 residues long. Germline V gene sequence: CDR1 LGHNA, CDR2 YNFKEQ. CDR3 residues: CASSQDEGGTGGTEAFF.

This chain connects TRBV4-3 to TRBJ1-1; TCRdb reports TRBD1, a call that lacks DNA to check it against. The CDR3 contains 16 residues. Germline CDR1 LGHNA, CDR2 YSLEER. The CDR3 spells CASSQDLGGGNTEAFF.

The CDR3 sequence: CASSVGTGNRVGGGYTF. V usage is TRBV9 and J usage is TRBJ1-2; TCRdb gives TRBD1 as the D gene, but with no DNA this cannot be confirmed. CDR3 length: 17 residues. Germline assignment: CDR1 SGDLS and CDR2 YYNGEE.

CDR3 region: CASSYRTSYEQYF. The chain recombines TRBV6-2 or TRBV6-3 with TRBJ2-7; the TCRdb call, TRBD1, lacks DNA for checking. From germline, CDR1 is MNHEY and CDR2 SVGEGT. The CDR3 runs to 13 residues.

V usage is TRBV7-9 and J usage is TRBJ2-1; there is no DNA to check the TCRdb D call of TRBD2. Germline values: CDR1 SEHNR, CDR2 FQNEAQ (reference sequence). This CDR3 region has 18 residues. This CDR3 is CASSQTLAGPSSYNEQFF.

This chain joins TRBV7-7 and TRBJ2-1; TCRdb returns TRBD1, unconfirmable since there is no DNA. CDR1 and CDR2 (germline): SSHAT, FNYEAQ (reference sequence). The CDR3 is 14 amino acids. This CDR3 reads CASSLGTGGHEQFF. The full variable domain, with the rest looked up from reference TRBV7-7 and TRBJ2-1, is GAGVSQSPRYKVTKRGQDVTLRCDPISSHATLYWYQQALGQGPEFLTYFNYEAQPDKSGLPSDRFSAERPEGSISTLTIQRTEQRDSAMYRCASSLGTGGHEQFFGPGTRLTVL.

The V and J genes are TRBV19 and TRBJ2-1; TCRdb outputs TRBD2, but without DNA this stays unchecked. The germline V gene encodes CDR1 LNHDA and CDR2 SQIVND (reference sequence). This CDR3 spans 15 amino acids. The CDR3 protein is CASSMGRADYNEQFF.

The CDR3: CASGDRASYEQYF. This chain connects TRBV6-6 to TRBJ2-7; TCRdb calls TRBD1, which cannot be checked without DNA. The CDR3 has 13 residues. CDR1 is MNHNY and CDR2 is SVGAGI in the germline V gene (reference sequence).

This sequence joins TRBV29-1 and TRBJ2-2. The CDR3 is 13 amino acids. Per the germline V gene, CDR1 is SQVTM and CDR2 is ANQGSEA. CDR3: CSVVTSNTGELFF.